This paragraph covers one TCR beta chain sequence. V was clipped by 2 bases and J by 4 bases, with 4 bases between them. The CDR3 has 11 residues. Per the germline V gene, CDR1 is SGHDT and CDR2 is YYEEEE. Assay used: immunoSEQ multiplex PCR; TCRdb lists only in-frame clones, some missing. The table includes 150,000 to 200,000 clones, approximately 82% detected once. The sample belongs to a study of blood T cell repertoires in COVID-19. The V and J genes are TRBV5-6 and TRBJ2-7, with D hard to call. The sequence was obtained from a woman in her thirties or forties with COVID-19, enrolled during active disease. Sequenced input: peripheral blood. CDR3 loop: CASSFEYEQYF. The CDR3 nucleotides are TGTGCCAGCAGCTTTGAGTACGAGCAGTACTTC. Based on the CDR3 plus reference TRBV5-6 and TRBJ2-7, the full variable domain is DAGVTQSPTHLIKTRGQQVTLRCSPKSGHDTVSWYQQALGQGPQFIFQYYEEEERQRGNFPDRFSGHQFPNYSSELNVNALLLGDSALYLCASSFEYEQYFGPGTRLTVT.